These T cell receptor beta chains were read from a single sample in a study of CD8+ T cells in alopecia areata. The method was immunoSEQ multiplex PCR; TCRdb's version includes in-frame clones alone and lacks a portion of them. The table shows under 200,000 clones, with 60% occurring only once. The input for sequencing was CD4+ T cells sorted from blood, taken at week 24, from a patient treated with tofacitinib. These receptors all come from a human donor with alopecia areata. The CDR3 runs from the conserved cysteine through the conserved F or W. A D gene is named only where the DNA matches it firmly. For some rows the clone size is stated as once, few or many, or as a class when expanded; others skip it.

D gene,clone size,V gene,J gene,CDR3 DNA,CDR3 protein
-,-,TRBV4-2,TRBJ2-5,TGTGCCAGCAGCCAAGATGCCGGGGGCAGGATTGGGACCCAGTACTTC,CASSQDAGGRIGTQYF
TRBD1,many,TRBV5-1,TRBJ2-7,TGCGCCAGCAGCAAACAGGGGAGAGAGCAGTACTTC,CASSKQGREQYF
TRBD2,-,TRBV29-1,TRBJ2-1,TGCAGCGCCCCCGAACGGGGGGGCGTCTACAATGAGCAGTTCTTC,CSAPERGGVYNEQFF
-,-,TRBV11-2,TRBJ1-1,TGTGCCAGCAGCTTACCTCAGCGGGGCTATGAAGCTTTCTTT,CASSLPQRGYEAFF
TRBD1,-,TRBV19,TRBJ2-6,TGTGCCAGTAGTGTAAGGGACAGGGGGCTTGGGGCCAACGTCCTGACTTTC,CASSVRDRGLGANVLTF
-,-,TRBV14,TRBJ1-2,TGTGCCAGCAGCCCGGACGGCTATGGCTACACCTTC,CASSPDGYGYTF
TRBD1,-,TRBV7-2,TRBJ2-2,TGTGCCAGCAGCTTAGAAGGGGGCGGCACCGGGGAGCTGTTTTTT,CASSLEGGGTGELFF
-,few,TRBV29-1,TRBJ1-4,TGCAGCGTTGAAATAGGGGGTAGGAGGAAACTGTTTTTT,CSVEIGGRRKLFF
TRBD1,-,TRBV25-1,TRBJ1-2,TGTGCCAGCAGGCCCGGGACAGTCGAGGGTGGCTACACCTTC,CASRPGTVEGGYTF
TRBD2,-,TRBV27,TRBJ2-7,TGTGCCAGCAGTCCCTCCGGGAGGTTAGACTACGAGCAGTACTTC,CASSPSGRLDYEQYF
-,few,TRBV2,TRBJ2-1,TGTGCCAGCAGTAGGGGTGGTGAGCAGTTCTTC,CASSRGGEQFF
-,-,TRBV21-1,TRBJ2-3,TGTGCCAGCAGCATTTTGCGTGGAGGGGACCACACAGATACGCAGTATTTT,CASSILRGGDHTDTQYF
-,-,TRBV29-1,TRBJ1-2,TGCAGCGTTGGCCCCTCGGGCGCGAAGGAGAACTACACCTTC,CSVGPSGAKENYTF
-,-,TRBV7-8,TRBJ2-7,TGTGCCAGCAGCCGGGCGGGAACAGGGAAACTCGTCTACGAGCAGTACTTC,CASSRAGTGKLVYEQYF
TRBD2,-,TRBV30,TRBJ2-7,TGTGCCTGGAGATTAAGCGGGGCCACCCTAGGAGAGCAGTACTTC,CAWRLSGATLGEQYF
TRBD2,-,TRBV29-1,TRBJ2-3,TGCAGCGTCGGAGGGACTAGCGGGGTTACGCAGTATTTT,CSVGGTSGVTQYF
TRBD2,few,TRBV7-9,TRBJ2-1,TGTGCCAGCATCACGGGACTACCGCCCCTCAATGAGCAGTTCTTC,CASITGLPPLNEQFF